This is a list of T cell receptor beta chains from one sample in a study of blood T cell repertoires in COVID-19. TCRdb keeps only in-frame clones here, not all; method: immunoSEQ multiplex PCR. The sample records about 330,000 clones, 88% being singletons. Sequencing was done on a sample of peripheral blood. Every receptor here comes from a woman aged 45-65 years with active or convalescent COVID-19. Each CDR3 is given with its conserved first and last residue. Fields, in order: V gene, D gene, clone size, CDR3 protein. The D gene is left open where the match is weak. Clone size is stated in some rows and not others, as once, few, many or a class when expanded.

V gene: TRBV5-1
D gene: TRBD1
clone size: .
CDR3 protein: CASSQQGAGYEQYF

V gene: TRBV27
D gene: .
clone size: once
CDR3 protein: CASSPLGGNGVGELFF

V gene: TRBV3-1/TRBV3-2
D gene: TRBD2
clone size: .
CDR3 protein: CASSPGTSGSYEQYF

V gene: TRBV3-1/TRBV3-2
D gene: TRBD2
clone size: .
CDR3 protein: CASSHASGAGAQLSSYNEQFF

V gene: TRBV20-1
D gene: TRBD1
clone size: .
CDR3 protein: CSVSDRGLYTF

V gene: TRBV3-1/TRBV3-2
D gene: TRBD2
clone size: .
CDR3 protein: CASNPGASGVQETQYF

V gene: TRBV18
D gene: TRBD2
clone size: .
CDR3 protein: CASSSRLAVNYEQYF

V gene: TRBV19
D gene: .
clone size: .
CDR3 protein: CASSIDRQSEAFF

V gene: TRBV6-2/TRBV6-3
D gene: TRBD2
clone size: .
CDR3 protein: CASSYKVGLAGTDTQYF

V gene: TRBV6-5
D gene: TRBD1
clone size: .
CDR3 protein: CASSPGGYYGYTF

V gene: TRBV5-1
D gene: TRBD1
clone size: .
CDR3 protein: CASSLLTGEGHGYTF

V gene: TRBV4-3
D gene: .
clone size: .
CDR3 protein: CASSRSRGGNEKLFF

V gene: TRBV30
D gene: TRBD1
clone size: .
CDR3 protein: CAWGARGHEQYF

V gene: TRBV29-1
D gene: TRBD1
clone size: .
CDR3 protein: CSVDQGVGQPQHF

V gene: TRBV19
D gene: .
clone size: once
CDR3 protein: CASRSFGMGQETQYF

V gene: TRBV7-8
D gene: TRBD2
clone size: once
CDR3 protein: CASSNSGGGLNEQFF

V gene: TRBV25-1
D gene: TRBD1
clone size: .
CDR3 protein: CASSELGQGNSPLHF

V gene: TRBV4-2
D gene: .
clone size: .
CDR3 protein: CASSQEVPNGNTQYF

V gene: TRBV28
D gene: .
clone size: .
CDR3 protein: CASSGAYNEQFF

V gene: TRBV25-1
D gene: TRBD1
clone size: .
CDR3 protein: CASSGTGGNTIYF

V gene: TRBV7-2
D gene: .
clone size: .
CDR3 protein: CASSDRISNYGYTF

V gene: TRBV21-1
D gene: .
clone size: .
CDR3 protein: CASSKKGGEGANQPQHF

V gene: TRBV3-1/TRBV3-2
D gene: TRBD1
clone size: few
CDR3 protein: CASSPQGGGNTIYF

V gene: TRBV4-3
D gene: TRBD2
clone size: .
CDR3 protein: CASSQDLHLAGSLSYEQYF

V gene: TRBV4-3
D gene: TRBD2
clone size: .
CDR3 protein: CASSPEVGGGYEQYF

V gene: TRBV27
D gene: .
clone size: .
CDR3 protein: CASSHRSNEKLFF

V gene: TRBV24-1
D gene: TRBD1
clone size: .
CDR3 protein: CATSRTGAGDNEQFF

V gene: TRBV7-2
D gene: TRBD1
clone size: .
CDR3 protein: CASSWGLQGGTEAFF

V gene: TRBV11-3
D gene: TRBD1
clone size: .
CDR3 protein: CASSFSTGGYTDTQYF

V gene: TRBV7-9
D gene: .
clone size: .
CDR3 protein: CASSLVEGYEQYF

V gene: TRBV4-3
D gene: TRBD2
clone size: .
CDR3 protein: CASSQLAGMQETQYF

V gene: TRBV28
D gene: .
clone size: .
CDR3 protein: CASQTESGKLFF

V gene: TRBV13
D gene: TRBD1
clone size: .
CDR3 protein: CASSLPGQGMIFSSYNEQFF

V gene: TRBV19
D gene: .
clone size: .
CDR3 protein: CASSVGNQPQHF

V gene: TRBV9
D gene: .
clone size: .
CDR3 protein: CASSVEPQRRITGELFF

V gene: TRBV7-3
D gene: TRBD1
clone size: .
CDR3 protein: CASSRGQGRNTGELFF

V gene: TRBV6-5
D gene: TRBD2
clone size: .
CDR3 protein: CASSRRTSGSDEQFF

V gene: TRBV19
D gene: .
clone size: .
CDR3 protein: CASSTIGQGQYGYTF

V gene: TRBV20-1
D gene: TRBD2
clone size: once
CDR3 protein: CSAPTSGRQYF

V gene: TRBV27
D gene: .
clone size: .
CDR3 protein: CASSLAGYGYTF

V gene: TRBV4-2
D gene: TRBD1
clone size: .
CDR3 protein: CASSLGQGAREQYF

V gene: TRBV28
D gene: .
clone size: few
CDR3 protein: CASSLAAGRNTEAFF

V gene: TRBV7-6
D gene: .
clone size: .
CDR3 protein: CASSLGLAGASSYEQYF

V gene: TRBV19
D gene: .
clone size: .
CDR3 protein: CASSMGRENTEAFF

V gene: TRBV2
D gene: .
clone size: .
CDR3 protein: CASSEALGGAYYGYTF

V gene: TRBV6-5
D gene: TRBD1
clone size: .
CDR3 protein: CASRDRGRFINIQYF

V gene: TRBV7-9
D gene: TRBD1
clone size: .
CDR3 protein: CASSLRQGGGTEAFF

V gene: TRBV29-1
D gene: .
clone size: .
CDR3 protein: CSVLIDITIYF